The rows below give T cell receptor beta chains drawn from one sample of a study of blood T cell repertoires in COVID-19. Assay: immunoSEQ multiplex PCR; the TCRdb copy retains only in-frame clones and omits some. The sample lists roughly 89,000 clones, 70% to 90% occurring once. The sequenced sample was peripheral blood. These receptor sequences come from a woman aged 80 or older with acute or convalescent COVID-19. The CDR3 runs from the conserved cysteine through the conserved F or W. A D gene is named only where the DNA matches it firmly. Clone sizes are given selectively: once, few, many, or a class where the clone is expanded.

cdr3_aa: CASSHQTQGLKYF
cdr3_nt: TGTGCCAGCAGCCACCAGACCCAGGGCCTTAAGTACTTC
d_call: NA
v_call: TRBV3-1/TRBV3-2
clone_size: NA
j_call: TRBJ2-7

cdr3_aa: CASSLAGNYGYTF
cdr3_nt: TGTGCCAGCAGCTTGGCAGGGAACTATGGCTACACCTTC
d_call: NA
v_call: TRBV7-2
clone_size: NA
j_call: TRBJ1-2

cdr3_aa: CAISADTAPMDEQFF
cdr3_nt: TGTGCCATCAGTGCGGACACGGCCCCTATGGATGAGCAGTTCTTC
d_call: NA
v_call: TRBV10-3
clone_size: NA
j_call: TRBJ2-1

cdr3_aa: CASSPRAGEKLFF
cdr3_nt: TGTGCCAGCAGCCCACGGGCGGGGGAAAAACTGTTTTTT
d_call: NA
v_call: TRBV6-8
clone_size: few
j_call: TRBJ1-4

cdr3_aa: CASAMGSGIGELFF
cdr3_nt: TGTGCTAGTGCCATGGGGTCCGGGATCGGGGAGCTGTTTTTT
d_call: NA
v_call: TRBV12-5
clone_size: NA
j_call: TRBJ2-2

cdr3_aa: CSVERDRGVDTQYF
cdr3_nt: TGCAGCGTAGAACGGGACAGGGGGGTAGATACGCAGTATTTT
d_call: TRBD1
v_call: TRBV29-1
clone_size: NA
j_call: TRBJ2-3

cdr3_aa: CAWSFRDTDGYTF
cdr3_nt: TGTGCCTGGAGCTTTCGAGACACGGATGGCTACACCTTC
d_call: NA
v_call: TRBV30
clone_size: NA
j_call: TRBJ1-2

cdr3_aa: CASTTAGQNTEAFF
cdr3_nt: TGCGCCAGCACCACGGCAGGCCAGAACACTGAAGCTTTCTTT
d_call: NA
v_call: TRBV5-1
clone_size: NA
j_call: TRBJ1-1

cdr3_aa: CASSYSTTRWPTEAFF
cdr3_nt: TGTGCCAGCAGTTACTCGACGACAAGGTGGCCCACTGAAGCTTTCTTT
d_call: NA
v_call: TRBV6-5
clone_size: NA
j_call: TRBJ1-1

cdr3_aa: CASRNQGGENTIYF
cdr3_nt: TGTGCCAGCAGAAATCAGGGAGGGGAAAACACCATATATTTT
d_call: NA
v_call: TRBV13
clone_size: NA
j_call: TRBJ1-3

cdr3_aa: CASSWGLAGADFYQETQYF
cdr3_nt: TGTGCCAGCAGCTGGGGACTAGCGGGGGCCGACTTTTACCAAGAGACCCAGTACTTC
d_call: TRBD2
v_call: TRBV6-6
clone_size: NA
j_call: TRBJ2-5

cdr3_aa: CASSFDRGQDYNSPLHF
cdr3_nt: TGTGCCAGCAGTTTTGACAGGGGGCAAGACTATAATTCACCCCTCCACTTT
d_call: TRBD1
v_call: TRBV27
clone_size: NA
j_call: TRBJ1-6

cdr3_aa: CAWSVGGWVEQYF
cdr3_nt: TGTGCCTGGAGTGTAGGCGGGTGGGTCGAGCAGTACTTC
d_call: NA
v_call: TRBV30
clone_size: few
j_call: TRBJ2-7

cdr3_aa: CASSPQSLSSYEQYF
cdr3_nt: TGTGCCAGCAGCCCCCAAAGCCTGAGCTCCTACGAGCAGTACTTC
d_call: NA
v_call: TRBV3-1/TRBV3-2
clone_size: once
j_call: TRBJ2-7

cdr3_aa: CASSQEGQGRNYGYTF
cdr3_nt: TGCGCCAGCAGCCAAGAAGGACAGGGGCGCAACTATGGCTACACCTTC
d_call: TRBD1
v_call: TRBV4-3
clone_size: once
j_call: TRBJ1-2

cdr3_aa: CASSPSFPSSYEQYF
cdr3_nt: TGTGCCAGCAGCCCCTCCTTCCCGAGCTCCTACGAGCAGTACTTC
d_call: NA
v_call: TRBV6-2/TRBV6-3
clone_size: NA
j_call: TRBJ2-7

cdr3_aa: CASSPTSGSYNEQFF
cdr3_nt: TGTGCCAGCAGCCCCACTAGCGGCTCCTACAATGAGCAGTTCTTC
d_call: TRBD2
v_call: TRBV9
clone_size: NA
j_call: TRBJ2-1

cdr3_aa: CASSQGWSNEKLFF
cdr3_nt: TGTGCCAGCAGCCAAGGCTGGAGTAATGAAAAACTGTTTTTT
d_call: NA
v_call: TRBV3-1/TRBV3-2
clone_size: NA
j_call: TRBJ1-4

cdr3_aa: CASSPIVAGELFF
cdr3_nt: TGTGCCAGCAGCCCTATCGTTGCCGGGGAGCTGTTTTTT
d_call: NA
v_call: TRBV6-6
clone_size: NA
j_call: TRBJ2-2

cdr3_aa: CASSPVGTVDYTF
cdr3_nt: TGTGCCAGCAGCCCCGTCGGGACAGTTGACTACACCTTC
d_call: TRBD1
v_call: TRBV7-3
clone_size: NA
j_call: TRBJ1-2

cdr3_aa: CASSLADLAGGYEQYF
cdr3_nt: TGTGCCAGCAGCTTGGCCGATCTAGCGGGGGGCTACGAGCAGTACTTC
d_call: TRBD2
v_call: TRBV5-4
clone_size: few
j_call: TRBJ2-7

cdr3_aa: CASSRGFTEAFF
cdr3_nt: TGTGCCAGCAGCCGAGGGTTTACTGAAGCTTTCTTT
d_call: NA
v_call: TRBV3-1/TRBV3-2
clone_size: few
j_call: TRBJ1-1

cdr3_aa: CASSPVFTGQSNYGYTF
cdr3_nt: TGTGCCAGCAGCCCGGTTTTTACAGGGCAATCTAACTATGGCTACACCTTC
d_call: NA
v_call: TRBV5-5
clone_size: NA
j_call: TRBJ1-2

cdr3_aa: CASSLQGANTEAFF
cdr3_nt: TGTGCCAGCTCACTTCAGGGGGCAAACACTGAAGCTTTCTTT
d_call: TRBD1
v_call: TRBV18
clone_size: NA
j_call: TRBJ1-1

cdr3_aa: CASSYSTAGANVLTF
cdr3_nt: TGTGCCAGCAGTTACTCAACGGCTGGGGCCAACGTCCTGACTTTC
d_call: NA
v_call: TRBV6-2/TRBV6-3
clone_size: NA
j_call: TRBJ2-6

cdr3_aa: CASSEPKKAQPEAFF
cdr3_nt: TGCGCCAGCAGTGAGCCGAAGAAGGCACAGCCTGAAGCTTTCTTT
d_call: NA
v_call: TRBV10-2
clone_size: once
j_call: TRBJ1-1